These 8 T cell receptor beta chains originate from one sample sequenced in a study of cytomegalovirus exposure and HLA in healthy donors. The PCR used 60 Vbeta and 13 Jbeta primers. Here immunoSEQ multiplex PCR was the method, and the copy in TCRdb shows in-frame clones only, minus some. The sample contains 65,000 to 90,000 clones, about 69% of which appear only once. Sample: PBMCs. These receptors originate from a woman between 40 and 55 years old in good health and CMV-seropositive.

In its sample, this clone was seen a few times. The chain has TRBV5-1 and TRBJ2-5, with 9 positions matching TRBD1. The DNA end is a closer match to TRBJ2-7, so the J assignment may be wrong. Germline CDR1 and CDR2: SGHRS and YFSETQ. This CDR3 is 16 amino acids long. This CDR3 is CASSLAPDRGDHEQYF. The CDR3 coding sequence is TGCGCCAGCAGCTTGGCCCCTGACAGGGGGGATCACGAGCAGTACTTC.

The chain combines TRBV19 with TRBJ1-1, with D possibly TRBD1 on 6 matching bases. This CDR3 comprises 16 residues. V gave up 2 bases and J gave up 1 base, with 14 bases separating them. Per the germline V gene, CDR1 is LNHDA and CDR2 is SQIVND (reference sequence). CDR3 coding DNA: TGTGCCAGTAGTATATTCGGGGGGGCCGCGAACACTGAAGCTTTCTTT. Protein sequence: CASSIFGGAANTEAFF. The whole variable domain, remainder taken from reference TRBV19 and TRBJ1-1, is DGGITQSPKYLFRKEGQNVTLSCEQNLNHDAMYWYRQDPGQGLRLIYYSQIVNDFQKGDIAEGYSVSREKKESFPLTVTSAQKNPTAFYLCASSIFGGAANTEAFFGQGTRLTVV.

The rearrangement uses TRBV11-2 and TRBJ1-2, with 7 bases lining up with TRBD1. Losses at the gene ends were 3 bases for V and 1 base for J; bases not matched to a gene: 5. CDR1 and CDR2 from the germline V gene are SGHAT and FQNNGV. The CDR3 contains 15 residues. The DNA of the CDR3 is TGTGCCAGCAGCTTCCGACAGGGTTATAACTATGGCTACACCTTC. This encodes CASSFRQGYNYGYTF. The full variable domain, its missing parts supplied by reference TRBV11-2 and TRBJ1-2, is EAGVAQSPRYKIIEKRQSVAFWCNPISGHATLYWYQQILGQGPKLLIQFQNNGVVDDSQLPKDRFSAERLKGVDSTLKIQPAKLEDSAVYLCASSFRQGYNYGYTFGSGTRLTVV.

This clone was seen a handful of times. The genes are TRBV7-2 and TRBJ2-7, with 9 bases fitting TRBD1. The ends lost 3 bases at V and 5 bases at J; junction bases unmatched: 5. CDR3 length: 14 residues. CDR1 is SGHTA, CDR2 FQGNSA, per germline. DNA for the CDR3: TGTGCCAGCAGCTTCACCCGGGACAGGGACGAGCAGTACTTC. This sequence encodes CASSFTRDRDEQYF.

This clone came up once. CDR3 bases: TGTGCCAGCACCCATCAGGTATCCTACGAGCAGTACTTC. This encodes CASTHQVSYEQYF. The chain uses TRBV6-6 and TRBJ2-7; D unclear. CDR1 is MNHNY, CDR2 SVGAGI, per germline (reference sequence). This CDR3 is 13 amino acids long. The ends were cut back, 7 bases at V and 1 base at J, with 11 bases in the middle.

This clone was detected only once. This chain joins TRBV5-8 and TRBJ1-2; a possible D gene is TRBD1 (6 bases). V lost 4 bases and J lost 7, with 23 bases in between. Germline V gives CDR1 SGHTS, CDR2 YDEGEE. The CDR3 totals 16 residues. The CDR3 nucleotides read TGTGCCAGCAGCCATATAAATGAGGCAGGGGCAGGTGGCTACACCTTC. Its translation is CASSHINEAGAGGYTF.

CDR3 protein: CASSQDGGALNEKLFF. CDR3 nucleotide sequence: TGCGCCAGCAGCCAAGATGGGGGGGCGCTTAATGAAAAACTGTTTTTT. V usage is TRBV4-3 and J usage is TRBJ1-4; possibly TRBD1 for D (6 bases). In germline, CDR1 is LGHNA, CDR2 YSLEER. V was shortened by 0 bases and J by 4 bases, with 12 bases between the two germline ends. This CDR3 has 16 amino acids.

The chain links TRBV6-6 to TRBJ2-7, with 8 bases that match TRBD2. Trimming cost V 8 bases and J 3 bases; bases outside gene matches: 3. The CDR3 is 12 amino acids. The germline V gene has CDR1 MNHNY and CDR2 SVGAGI (reference sequence). CDR3 loop: CASVAGNYEQYF. CDR3 DNA sequence: TGTGCCAGCGTAGCGGGGAACTACGAGCAGTACTTC.